This T cell receptor (beta chain) comes out of a study of PD-1 blockade in mismatch repair-deficient tumors (dated by TCRdb to about 2017). With respect to the entire study: Between late 2013 and September 2016, the trial enrolled over 80 consecutive patients with approximately 11 mismatch repair-deficient cancer types, every one of whom had been previously treated and was progressing. Tumor-associated T cell clones were tracked in the peripheral blood of patients responding to PD-1 blockade by deep sequencing of TCR CDR3 regions.

Mismatch repair deficiency in every enrolled patient was established by polymerase chain reaction or immunohistochemistry. TCR sequencing was carried out for three patients who responded to pembrolizumab therapy. In the phase II trial, pembrolizumab PD-1 blockade was tested prospectively in advanced mismatch repair-deficient cancers, no matter which tissue of origin the cancers came from. Serial peripheral blood T cell samples were collected before and at multiple times after starting PD-1 blockade. The timing of each blood sample was reported as weeks after the first dose of pembrolizumab. The CDR3 spans 22 residues, from the cysteine through the phenylalanine. Only the CDR3 region is kept as DNA, spanning 66 bases read in frame from base 1. The germline V gene sets CDR1 to MDHEN and CDR2 to SYDVKM. The germline V and J ends show losses of 5 bases and 2 bases respectively, and no gene match explains 23 bases of the junction.

The library relied on the immunoSEQ multiplex PCR assay. This immuneACCESS table, as held by TCRdb, lists in-frame sequences with V and J called but not all clones. Of the missing ones, under half trace to an unresolved V gene in checked studies; the others have no known cause. Here the sample has fewer than 50,000 clones; roughly 83% occur a single time. The leading ten clones occupy under 25% of the sample. About this clone itself: What this receptor recognizes is not known. It has no much larger one-base neighbor in the sample; base qualities were not kept.

What the work shows at the level of the full study, not this receptor alone: Tumor-resident clones, often undetectable in blood before treatment, expanded rapidly after pembrolizumab and then contracted, generally before radiologic responses.

The material sequenced was peripheral blood, taken 4 weeks after starting pembrolizumab. The receptor was isolated from an adult with mismatch repair-deficient cancer. The chain joins TRBV28 to TRBJ2-5, with 13 central nucleotides matching TRBD2. The sequence in DNA is TGTGCCAGCAGTACCCTACTAGCGGGAGGGCTTCGCGCCCTCCTTTCACAAGAGACCCAGTACTTC. Translated, this gives CASSTLLAGGLRALLSQETQYF.